This record looks at one T cell receptor (beta chain) sequence and its context. CDR3 length: 14 amino acids. Germline values: CDR1 MNHEY, CDR2 SVGAGI. V gave up 2 bases and J gave up 3 bases, with 11 bases separating them. These data come from a study of blood T cell repertoires in COVID-19. Study in general: Samples representing acute and convalescent COVID-19 were sourced from the United States, Italy and Spain. T cells, B-cell-depleted T cells, or PBMCs supplied cDNA or gDNA.

Per the original methods: How many nucleated cells were present was estimated from reference gene primer amplification. Assay: immunoSEQ multiplex PCR; the TCRdb copy retains only in-frame clones and omits some. The V and J calls and the clone size are those of that table, but D and trimming were determined from the DNA. The sample lists about 58,000 clones, 78% occurring once. The sequence was collected from a human donor in a cohort sampled during active COVID-19. The material sequenced was peripheral blood. The genes are TRBV6-5 and TRBJ2-7; TRBD1 might be the D (7 bases). CDR3 sequence (DNA): TGTGCCAGCAGTTACCAGGGGGGAAGCTACGAGCAGTACTTC. Residues: CASSYQGGSYEQYF.